The 17 T cell receptor beta chains below were found in one sample sequenced in a study of cytomegalovirus exposure and HLA in healthy donors. Produced via immunoSEQ multiplex PCR; TCRdb's table is partial and in-frame only. This table holds over 200,000 clones, about 90% found once. Sequencing was carried out using PBMCs. These receptors all come from a woman aged 18-29 years in good health and CMV-seronegative.

This chain joins TRBV6-1 and TRBJ1-1; D remains ambiguous. This CDR3 has 14 residues. Trimming left V 4 bases short and J 4 bases short, with 13 bases between. Germline lookup yields CDR1 MNHNS and CDR2 SASEGT. CDR3 nucleotide sequence: TGTGCCAGCAGTGTCGGAGTCTATTCCACTGAAGCTTTCTTT. Protein sequence: CASSVGVYSTEAFF.

The chain combines TRBV27 with TRBJ1-2; 8 nucleotides match TRBD1. The junction had 0 bases not matched to a gene; V was cut back by 5 bases and J by 4 bases. CDR1 and CDR2 from the germline V gene are MNHEY and SMNVEV (reference sequence). The length of the CDR3 is 12 residues. The CDR3 bases are TGTGCCAGCAGTGACAGGGGCTATGGCTACACCTTC. Amino acids: CASSDRGYGYTF.

This clone was counted a few times. The CDR3 is CASSLSPSGAWGTEAFF. CDR3 coding DNA: TGTGCCAGTAGCCTCTCACCTTCTGGGGCCTGGGGCACTGAAGCTTTCTTT. This sequence joins TRBV19 and TRBJ1-1, with D tentatively TRBD1 (5 bases). V lost 6 bases to trimming and J lost 4 bases, with 24 bases between them. There are 17 residues in the CDR3. Germline CDR1 reads LNHDA; CDR2 reads SQIVND (reference sequence).

J is TRBJ1-5 and V is TRBV2; no clear D gene. Germline V gene data show CDR1 as SNHLY and CDR2 as FYNNEI. This CDR3 spans 15 amino acids. V lost 4 bases and J lost 7, with 17 bases in between. Written as DNA, the CDR3 is TGTGCCAGCAGTGTGGGCCCCGCCCGTGCACAGCCCCAGCATTTT. This translates into CASSVGPARAQPQHF. Full variable domain (rest looked up from reference TRBV2 and TRBJ1-5): EPEVTQTPSHQVTQMGQEVILRCVPISNHLYFYWYRQILGQKVEFLVSFYNNEISEKSEIFDDQFSVERPDGSNFTLKIRSTKLEDSAMYFCASSVGPARAQPQHFGDGTRLSIL.

V gene TRBV6-5 combines with J gene TRBJ2-3, with 9 bases fitting TRBD2. The CDR3 has 15 residues. Germline CDR1 is MNHEY and CDR2 is SVGAGI. V trimming: 6 bases; J trimming: 0 bases; junction bases outside the gene matches: 4. CDR3 protein: CASRPLAGSTDTQYF. The CDR3 DNA reads as TGTGCCAGCAGACCACTAGCGGGCAGCACAGATACGCAGTATTTT.

DNA of the CDR3: TGTGCCAGCGGATTCGCCACCGGACTAGCGGGAGCTGAGCAGTTCTTC. This sequence encodes CASGFATGLAGAEQFF. This chain joins TRBV7-9 and TRBJ2-1; 13 bases map to TRBD2. J was trimmed by 9 bases and V by 8 bases; bases with no gene match: 13. Germline CDR1 is SEHNR and CDR2 is FQNEAQ (reference sequence). The CDR3 loop spans 16 amino acids. Complete variable domain (other parts from reference TRBV7-9 and TRBJ2-1): DTGVSQNPRHKITKRGQNVTFRCDPISEHNRLYWYRQTLGQGPEFLTYFQNEAQLEKSRLLSDRFSAERPKGSFSTLEIQRTEQGDSAMYLCASGFATGLAGAEQFFGPGTRLTVL.

The CDR3 region has the DNA TGTGCCAGTAGTATTTCAGGGGGCGCAGAAGGCTACACCTTC. This sequence encodes CASSISGGAEGYTF. The chain links TRBV19 to TRBJ1-2; 8 bases are a match to TRBD1. Per the germline V gene, CDR1 is LNHDA and CDR2 is SQIVND (reference sequence). This CDR3 has 14 amino acids. The junction had 8 bases not matched to a gene; V was cut back by 3 bases and J by 8 bases.

The CDR3 DNA reads TGTGCCAGCAGCCAAGGACTAGCGGGAGGCTCCTACAATGAGCAGTTCTTC. This gives the protein CASSQGLAGGSYNEQFF. The chain carries TRBV7-8 and TRBJ2-1; TRBD2 agrees at 14 bases. In germline, CDR1 is SGHVS, CDR2 FQNEAQ. After removal of 5 bases from V and 0 bases from J, the junction contained 3 bases not matched to a gene. CDR3 length: 17 amino acids.

The rearrangement uses TRBV4-2 and TRBJ2-1, with 14 bases lining up with TRBD2. The V and J ends lost 1 base and 9 bases, in that order; junction bases with no gene match: 5. Germline loops: CDR1 LGHNA, CDR2 YNFKEQ. The CDR3 covers 16 residues. CDR3 nucleotide sequence: TGTGCCAGCAGCCAAGGAGGACTAGCGGGAGGCGGTGAGCAGTTCTTC. Its protein is CASSQGGLAGGGEQFF.

This chain connects TRBV14 to TRBJ2-1; TRBD2 aligns across 14 bases. Trimming removed 1 base from V and 6 bases from J; junction bases left unmatched: 2. The CDR3 runs to 16 residues. Germline CDR1 reads SGHDN; CDR2 reads FVKESK. This chain's CDR3 is CASSQGGLAGGNEQFF. CDR3 in DNA: TGTGCCAGCAGCCAAGGCGGACTAGCGGGAGGCAATGAGCAGTTCTTC.

The chain links TRBV5-5 to TRBJ2-1; the match to TRBD1 covers 7 bases. Germline CDR1 is SGHKS and CDR2 is YYEKEE (reference sequence). The CDR3 is 15 residues long. The V gene end was trimmed by 4 bases and the J gene end by 2 bases; junction bases not matched to a gene: 6. In nucleotides, the CDR3 is TGTGCCAGCAGCCGAACAGGGGTCCCCTACAATGAGCAGTTCTTC. Translating it yields CASSRTGVPYNEQFF.

This rearrangement joins TRBV2 to TRBJ1-2, with D hard to call. Germline CDR1 reads SNHLY; CDR2 reads FYNNEI. The CDR3 extends over 15 amino acids. Deletions cut 9 bases from V and 0 bases from J, with 17 bases between. The CDR3 DNA reads as TGTGCCAGTATTAACCCACAGAGCCCTAACTATGGCTACACCTTC. This encodes CASINPQSPNYGYTF. Full variable domain (remainder filled in from reference TRBV2 and TRBJ1-2): EPEVTQTPSHQVTQMGQEVILRCVPISNHLYFYWYRQILGQKVEFLVSFYNNEISEKSEIFDDQFSVERPDGSNFTLKIRSTKLEDSAMYFCASINPQSPNYGYTFGSGTRLTVV.

The chain carries TRBV5-4 and TRBJ1-2, with D perhaps matching TRBD1 (5 bases). CDR3 length: 15 residues. The ends were cut back, 4 bases at V and 5 bases at J, with 18 bases in the middle. From germline, CDR1 is SGHNT and CDR2 YYREEE (reference sequence). The CDR3 coding sequence is TGTGCCAGCAGCGGGCCAGGGCAGGGAACGTATGGCTACACCTTC. As protein: CASSGPGQGTYGYTF.

V and J are TRBV12-2 and TRBJ1-2. TRBV12-2 is noted as a pseudogene. The CDR3 has 18 amino acids. The chain's CDR3 is CASRFHLAGDPANYGYTF. For the CDR3, the DNA is TGTGCAAGTCGCTTTCATCTCGCGGGGGACCCTGCTAACTATGGCTACACCTTC.

This rearrangement joins TRBV28 to TRBJ1-1; 11 bases fit TRBD1. The CDR3 runs to 17 residues. After removal of 4 bases from V and 2 bases from J, the junction contained 9 bases not matched to a gene. The germline V gene encodes CDR1 MDHEN and CDR2 SYDVKM. For the CDR3, the DNA is TGTGCCAGCAGTTCCCGGCGGACAGGGGGCGCAAACACTGAAGCTTTCTTT. It yields the protein CASSSRRTGGANTEAFF.

The chain joins TRBV6-6 to TRBJ1-5; D might be TRBD1 (5 bases). Germline V CDR1 and CDR2: MNHNY, SVGAGI (reference sequence). The CDR3 covers 13 residues. V lost 6 bases and J lost 5, with 11 bases in between. In DNA, the CDR3 is TGTGCCAGCAGAGGCACAGGCGATCAGCCCCAGCATTTT. This codes for CASRGTGDQPQHF.

V usage is TRBV6-5 and J usage is TRBJ2-7; 8 nucleotides align to TRBD1. V shed 3 bases, J shed 2 bases, and the junction held 6 bases outside the gene matches. The CDR3 runs 15 residues. CDR1 and CDR2 from the germline V gene are MNHEY and SVGAGI. The CDR3: CASSYYGTGTYEQYF. CDR3 nucleotide sequence: TGTGCCAGCAGTTATTACGGGACAGGTACCTACGAGCAGTACTTC.